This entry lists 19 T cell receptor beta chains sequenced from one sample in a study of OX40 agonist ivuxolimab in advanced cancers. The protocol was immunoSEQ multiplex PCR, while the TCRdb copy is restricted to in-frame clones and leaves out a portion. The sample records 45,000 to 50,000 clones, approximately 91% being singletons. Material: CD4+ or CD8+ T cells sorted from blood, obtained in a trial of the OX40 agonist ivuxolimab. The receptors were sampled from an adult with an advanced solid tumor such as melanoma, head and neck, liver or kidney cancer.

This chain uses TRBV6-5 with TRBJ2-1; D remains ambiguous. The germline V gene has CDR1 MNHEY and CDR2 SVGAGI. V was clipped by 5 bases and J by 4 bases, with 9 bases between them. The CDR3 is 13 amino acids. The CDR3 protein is CASSLLGYNEQFF. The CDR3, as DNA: TGTGCCAGCAGTCTACTTGGGTACAATGAGCAGTTCTTC.

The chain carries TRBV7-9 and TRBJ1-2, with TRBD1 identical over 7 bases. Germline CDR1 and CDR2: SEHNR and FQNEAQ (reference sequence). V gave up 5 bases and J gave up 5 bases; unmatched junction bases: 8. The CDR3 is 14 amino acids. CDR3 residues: CASSPAGGRYGYTF. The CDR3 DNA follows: TGTGCCAGCAGCCCTGCAGGGGGGCGATATGGCTACACCTTC.

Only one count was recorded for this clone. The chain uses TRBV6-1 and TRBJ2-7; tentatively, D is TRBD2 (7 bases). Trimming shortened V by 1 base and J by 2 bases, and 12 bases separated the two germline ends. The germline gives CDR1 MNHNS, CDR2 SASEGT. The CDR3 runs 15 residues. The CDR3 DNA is TGTGCCAGCAGTGAAGAGGGCGGGGGCCCCTACGAGCAGTACTTC. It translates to CASSEEGGGPYEQYF.

In DNA, the CDR3 is TGCGCCAGCAGCCAAGAGTTCGATGGCTACACCTTC. Translation gives CASSQEFDGYTF. The chain uses TRBV4-1 and TRBJ1-2; D ambiguous. The CDR3 extends over 12 amino acids. Germline lookup yields CDR1 MGHRA and CDR2 YSYEKL. V was shortened by 0 bases and J by 6 bases, with 5 bases between the two germline ends.

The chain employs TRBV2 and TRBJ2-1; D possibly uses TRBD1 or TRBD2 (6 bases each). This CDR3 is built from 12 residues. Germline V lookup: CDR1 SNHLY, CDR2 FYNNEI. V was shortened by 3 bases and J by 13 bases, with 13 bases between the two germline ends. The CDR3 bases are TGTGCCAGCAGTGACGGTGGGGGGCCACAGTTCTTC. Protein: CASSDGGGPQFF.

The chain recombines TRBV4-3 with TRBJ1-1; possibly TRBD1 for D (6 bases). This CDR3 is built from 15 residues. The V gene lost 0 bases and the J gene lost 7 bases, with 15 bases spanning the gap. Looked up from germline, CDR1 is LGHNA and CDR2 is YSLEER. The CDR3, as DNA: TGCGCCAGCAGCCAAGATGGGGCCCGAGGGGGTGAAGCTTTCTTT. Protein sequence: CASSQDGARGGEAFF.

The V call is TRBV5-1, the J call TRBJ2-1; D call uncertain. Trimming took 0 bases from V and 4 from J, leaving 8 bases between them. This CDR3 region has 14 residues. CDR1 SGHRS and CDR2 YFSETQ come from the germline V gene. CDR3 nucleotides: TGCGCCAGCAGCTTGGGAAGGCAATACAATGAGCAGTTCTTC. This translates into CASSLGRQYNEQFF. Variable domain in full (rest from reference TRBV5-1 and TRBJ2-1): KAGVTQTPRYLIKTRGQQVTLSCSPISGHRSVSWYQQTPGQGLQFLFEYFSETQRNKGNFPGRFSGRQFSNSRSEMNVSTLELGDSALYLCASSLGRQYNEQFFGPGTRLTVL.

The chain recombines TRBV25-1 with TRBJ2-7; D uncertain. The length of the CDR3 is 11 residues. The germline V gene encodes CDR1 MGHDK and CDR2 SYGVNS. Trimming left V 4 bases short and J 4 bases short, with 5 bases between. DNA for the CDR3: TGTGCCAGCAGTGGAGCTTACGAGCAGTACTTC. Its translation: CASSGAYEQYF.

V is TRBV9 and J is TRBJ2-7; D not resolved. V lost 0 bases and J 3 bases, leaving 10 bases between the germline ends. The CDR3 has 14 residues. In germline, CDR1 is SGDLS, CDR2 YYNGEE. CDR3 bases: TGTGCCAGCAGCGTAGGAAACGGGTACTACGAGCAGTACTTC. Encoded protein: CASSVGNGYYEQYF.

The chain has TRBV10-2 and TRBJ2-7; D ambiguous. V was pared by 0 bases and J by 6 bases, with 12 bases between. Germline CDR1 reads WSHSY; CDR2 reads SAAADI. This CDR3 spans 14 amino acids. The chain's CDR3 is CASSESDRGSEQYF. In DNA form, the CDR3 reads TGCGCCAGCAGTGAGTCAGACCGAGGATCCGAGCAGTACTTC.

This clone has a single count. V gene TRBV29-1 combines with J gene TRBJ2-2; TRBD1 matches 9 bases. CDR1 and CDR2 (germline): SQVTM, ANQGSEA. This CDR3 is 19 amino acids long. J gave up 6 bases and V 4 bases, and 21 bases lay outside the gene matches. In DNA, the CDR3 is TGCAGCGTTGCAAGCGGAACCGGGGACAGGGAGGTGCTGGCCGGGGAGCTGTTTTTT. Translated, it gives CSVASGTGDREVLAGELFF.

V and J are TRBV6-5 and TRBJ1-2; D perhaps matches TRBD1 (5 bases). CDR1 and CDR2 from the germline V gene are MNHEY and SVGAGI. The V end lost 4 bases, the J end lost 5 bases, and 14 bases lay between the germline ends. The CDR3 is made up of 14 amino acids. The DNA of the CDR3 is TGTGCCAGCAGTTCCTTGACAGCTTTATATGGCTACACCTTC. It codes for CASSSLTALYGYTF.

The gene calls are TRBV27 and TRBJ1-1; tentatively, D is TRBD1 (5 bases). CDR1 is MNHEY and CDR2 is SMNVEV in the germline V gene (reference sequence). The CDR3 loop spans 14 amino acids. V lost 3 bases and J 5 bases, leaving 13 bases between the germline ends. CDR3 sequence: CASSLGGGETEAFF. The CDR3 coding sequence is TGTGCCAGCAGTTTGGGGGGAGGAGAGACTGAAGCTTTCTTT.

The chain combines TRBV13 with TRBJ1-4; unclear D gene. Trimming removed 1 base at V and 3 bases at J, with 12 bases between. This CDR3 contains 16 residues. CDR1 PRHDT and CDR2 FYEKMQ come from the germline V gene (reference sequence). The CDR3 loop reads CASSLAKGRANEKLFF. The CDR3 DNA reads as TGTGCCAGCAGCTTAGCGAAGGGCAGAGCTAATGAAAAACTGTTTTTT.

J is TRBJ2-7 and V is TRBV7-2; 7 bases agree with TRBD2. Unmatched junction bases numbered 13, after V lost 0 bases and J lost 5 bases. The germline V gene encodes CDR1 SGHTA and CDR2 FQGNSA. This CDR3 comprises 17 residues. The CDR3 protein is CASSLAPPGRGSDEQYF. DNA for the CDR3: TGTGCCAGCAGCTTAGCTCCCCCTGGGAGGGGATCGGACGAGCAGTACTTC.

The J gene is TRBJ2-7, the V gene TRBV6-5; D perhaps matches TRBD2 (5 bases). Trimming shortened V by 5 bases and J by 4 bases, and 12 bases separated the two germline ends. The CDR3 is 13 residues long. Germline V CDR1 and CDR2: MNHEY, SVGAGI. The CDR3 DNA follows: TGTGCCAGCAGTCACCGAGGAGGTTACGAGCAGTACTTC. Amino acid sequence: CASSHRGGYEQYF.

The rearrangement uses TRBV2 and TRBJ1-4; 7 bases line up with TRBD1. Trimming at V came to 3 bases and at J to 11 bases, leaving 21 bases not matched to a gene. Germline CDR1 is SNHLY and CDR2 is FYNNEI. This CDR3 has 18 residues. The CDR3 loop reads CASSDAETGLNGRSKLFF. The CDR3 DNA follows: TGTGCCAGCAGTGATGCCGAGACAGGGCTTAATGGACGGTCCAAACTGTTTTTT. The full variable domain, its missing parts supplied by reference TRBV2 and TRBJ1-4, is EPEVTQTPSHQVTQMGQEVILRCVPISNHLYFYWYRQILGQKVEFLVSFYNNEISEKSEIFDDQFSVERPDGSNFTLKIRSTKLEDSAMYFCASSDAETGLNGRSKLFFGSGTQLSVL.

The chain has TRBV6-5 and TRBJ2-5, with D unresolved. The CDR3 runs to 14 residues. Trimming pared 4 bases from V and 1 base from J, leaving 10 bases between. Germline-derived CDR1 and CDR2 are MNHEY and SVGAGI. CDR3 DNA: TGTGCCAGCAGTTTGGGTGGCTTCCAAGAGACCCAGTACTTC. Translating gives CASSLGGFQETQYF.

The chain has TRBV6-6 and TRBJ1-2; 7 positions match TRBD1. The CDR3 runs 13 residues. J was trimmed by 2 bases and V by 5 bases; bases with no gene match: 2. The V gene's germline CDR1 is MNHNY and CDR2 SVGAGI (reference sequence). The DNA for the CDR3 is TGTGCCAGCAGTCGACAGGGAAACTATGGCTACACCTTC. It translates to CASSRQGNYGYTF.